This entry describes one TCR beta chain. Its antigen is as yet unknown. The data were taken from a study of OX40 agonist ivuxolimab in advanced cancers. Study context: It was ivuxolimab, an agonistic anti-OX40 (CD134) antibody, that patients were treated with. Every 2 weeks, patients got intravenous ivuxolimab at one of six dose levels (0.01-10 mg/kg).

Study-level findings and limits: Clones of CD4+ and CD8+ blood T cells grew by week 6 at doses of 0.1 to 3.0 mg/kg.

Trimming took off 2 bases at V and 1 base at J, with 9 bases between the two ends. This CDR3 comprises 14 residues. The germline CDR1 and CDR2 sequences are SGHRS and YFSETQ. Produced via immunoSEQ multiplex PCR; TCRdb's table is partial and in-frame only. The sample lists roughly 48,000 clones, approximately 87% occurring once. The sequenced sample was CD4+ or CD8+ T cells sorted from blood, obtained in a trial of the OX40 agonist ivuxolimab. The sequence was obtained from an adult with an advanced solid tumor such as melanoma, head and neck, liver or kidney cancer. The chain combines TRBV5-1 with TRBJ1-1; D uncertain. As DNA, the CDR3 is TGCGCCAGCAGCTTCCAGGCCACGAACACTGAAGCTTTCTTT. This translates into CASSFQATNTEAFF.